This TCR beta chain was recovered during a study of blood T cell repertoires in COVID-19. Trimming shortened V by 6 bases and J by 2 bases, and 11 bases separated the two germline ends. This CDR3 has 13 residues. Germline loops: CDR1 SGHRS, CDR2 YFSETQ. Profiled with immunoSEQ multiplex PCR; TCRdb holds only in-frame clones, not every one. The table has almost 200,000 clones, roughly nine tenths seen once. The chain links TRBV5-1 to TRBJ1-2; D gene ambiguous. Sample: peripheral blood. The receptor was derived from a woman in her 70s with acute or convalescent COVID-19. The CDR3 is CASKYSGNYGYTF. The CDR3 DNA follows: TGCGCCAGCAAGTACAGTGGGAACTATGGCTACACCTTC.